One TCR beta chain is described in this entry. No antigen is known for it. The donors formed part of the approximately 110-subject validation cohort, distinct from the roughly 700-subject first cohort. Measured with immunoSEQ multiplex PCR; TCRdb has only the in-frame clones, and not every one. The sample lists 250,000 to 300,000 clones; 90% were seen once. The germline V gene encodes CDR1 MNHEY and CDR2 SVGAGI. CDR3 size: 11 residues. V lost 6 bases and J lost 3, with 4 bases in between. The data derive from a study of cytomegalovirus exposure and HLA in healthy donors. Study-level points and caveats: Cytomegalovirus association was listed for about 170 TCR beta chains. Despite most TCR sequences being rare, some public TCRs occurred in many donors.

Source material: PBMCs. The J gene is TRBJ2-3, the V gene TRBV6-5; the D is unclear. This receptor was taken from a woman aged 18-35 years in good health and CMV-seronegative. The CDR3: CASRTTDTQYF. CDR3 sequence (DNA): TGTGCCAGCAGAACTACAGATACGCAGTATTTT.